The rows below give T cell receptor beta chains drawn from one sample of a study of blood T cell repertoires in COVID-19. The assay was immunoSEQ multiplex PCR, and TCRdb's table has in-frame clones only and misses some. This table holds about 220,000 clones, approximately 85% found once. The sequenced sample consisted of peripheral blood. These receptors were obtained from a man aged 45-60 years who had recovered from COVID-19. Both conserved end residues are part of each CDR3.

CDR3 protein	J gene	V gene
CASSLAHRGWADTQYF	TRBJ2-3	TRBV7-9
CATSDTGKAYGYTF	TRBJ1-2	TRBV24-1
CASREQGAANEKLFF	TRBJ1-4	TRBV28
CSVQQGASYNEQFF	TRBJ2-1	TRBV29-1
CASHLAGGSTDTQYF	TRBJ2-3	TRBV6-5
CASSAHPSRGANVLTF	TRBJ2-6	TRBV2
CATSRPPRGNTEAFF	TRBJ1-1	TRBV15
CASSLALAGSYEQYF	TRBJ2-7	TRBV11-2
CASSEGQTTNEKLFF	TRBJ1-4	TRBV19
CASSGGPGDSYEQYF	TRBJ2-7	TRBV9
CAIRGLAGNNEQFF	TRBJ2-1	TRBV10-3
CASSLLAGGPNTGELFF	TRBJ2-2	TRBV5-1
CASSLPGTGGTEAFF	TRBJ1-1	TRBV28
CASSLPGTFSGYTF	TRBJ1-2	TRBV28
CASSWTPGQGIGETQYF	TRBJ2-5	TRBV5-1
CASRPRQGAIYNEQFF	TRBJ2-1	TRBV2
CAWSVTAGGRYEQYF	TRBJ2-7	TRBV30
CASSASQETQYF	TRBJ2-5	TRBV10-2
CASSKYSGSTTMQGYTF	TRBJ1-2	TRBV21-1
CASRTGGTNNEQFF	TRBJ2-1	TRBV6-5
CASSPGGSPYGYTF	TRBJ1-2	TRBV28
CATSDPTGVGANVLTF	TRBJ2-6	TRBV24-1
CASSRNVGQRYNQPQHF	TRBJ1-5	TRBV27
CASSSTYEQYF	TRBJ2-7	TRBV7-9
CASSEAPGQAYEQYF	TRBJ2-7	TRBV2
CAWSPGQPGGPPLHF	TRBJ1-6	TRBV30
CSVVSSGEVRVTETQYF	TRBJ2-5	TRBV29-1
CASSQQNSGNTIYF	TRBJ1-3	TRBV18
CASSAGTLHTDTQYF	TRBJ2-3	TRBV3-1/TRBV3-2
CAWSVGVVQETQYF	TRBJ2-5	TRBV30
CASSPSRTSGRSSTDTQYF	TRBJ2-3	TRBV18
CATKRESSTDTQYF	TRBJ2-3	TRBV5-4
CASSSPGQGPLTLHF	TRBJ1-6	TRBV7-9
CASSQDPLGSGATGELFF	TRBJ2-2	TRBV4-1
CASSDLGQGKNIQYF	TRBJ2-4	TRBV27
CASSQRETQYF	TRBJ2-5	TRBV3-1/TRBV3-2
CASSILSGLTDTQYF	TRBJ2-3	TRBV19
CASRAWGSTDTQYF	TRBJ2-3	TRBV6-5
CASSPRGGGATNEKLFF	TRBJ1-4	TRBV28
CASSTPGRAGGNTIYF	TRBJ1-3	TRBV9
CASSRQRGGNNEQFF	TRBJ2-1	TRBV27
CASSQNRGTSYGYTF	TRBJ1-2	TRBV14
CASLFGQGAYGYTF	TRBJ1-2	TRBV10-2
CASSIRQPNTEAFF	TRBJ1-1	TRBV19
CASSKVWAGGDKNIQYF	TRBJ2-4	TRBV28
CASSPLGQGAKDNEQFF	TRBJ2-1	TRBV27
CASSLRLAGATDTQYF	TRBJ2-3	TRBV5-4
CASSKTGASSYEQYF	TRBJ2-7	TRBV2
CASSVRGPLNTEAFF	TRBJ1-1	TRBV2
CASSSGQGGAGANVLTF	TRBJ2-6	TRBV5-5
CSASGTSGTTASEQYF	TRBJ2-7	TRBV20-1
CSVQLNTEAFF	TRBJ1-1	TRBV29-1
CASSLGGSRDTQYF	TRBJ2-3	TRBV7-8
CASSIGQGNEQFF	TRBJ2-1	TRBV11-2